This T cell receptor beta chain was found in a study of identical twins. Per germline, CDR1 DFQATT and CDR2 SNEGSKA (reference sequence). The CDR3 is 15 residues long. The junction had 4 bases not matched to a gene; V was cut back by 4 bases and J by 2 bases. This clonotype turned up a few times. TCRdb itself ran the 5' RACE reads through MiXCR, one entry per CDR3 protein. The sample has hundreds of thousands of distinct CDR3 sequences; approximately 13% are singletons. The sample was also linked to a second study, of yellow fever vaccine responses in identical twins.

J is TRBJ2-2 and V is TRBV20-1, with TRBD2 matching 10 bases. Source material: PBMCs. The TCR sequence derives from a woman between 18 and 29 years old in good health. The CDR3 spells CSANGLAANTGELFF. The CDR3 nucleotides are TGCAGTGCTAACGGACTAGCGGCTAACACCGGGGAGCTGTTTTTT.